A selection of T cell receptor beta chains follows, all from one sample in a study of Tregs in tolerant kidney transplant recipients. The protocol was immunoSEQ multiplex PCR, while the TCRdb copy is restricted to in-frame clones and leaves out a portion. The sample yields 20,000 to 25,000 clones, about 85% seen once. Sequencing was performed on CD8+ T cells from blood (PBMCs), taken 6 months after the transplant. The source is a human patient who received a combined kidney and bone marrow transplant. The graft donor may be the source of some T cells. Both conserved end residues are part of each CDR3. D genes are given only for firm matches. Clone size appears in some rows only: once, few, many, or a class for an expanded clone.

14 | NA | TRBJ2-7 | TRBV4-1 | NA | CASSQAQASYEQYF | TGCGCCAGCAGCCAAGCACAGGCTTCGTACGAGCAGTACTTC
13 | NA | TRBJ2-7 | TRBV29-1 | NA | CSVGGDRPYEQYF | TGCAGCGTTGGCGGGGACAGACCCTACGAGCAGTACTTC
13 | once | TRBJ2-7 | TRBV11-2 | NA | CASSFYSSYEQYF | TGTGCCAGCAGCTTTTACAGCTCCTACGAGCAGTACTTC
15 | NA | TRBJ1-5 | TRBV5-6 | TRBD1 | CASSLMGQPNQPQHF | TGTGCCAGCAGCTTGATGGGACAGCCCAATCAGCCCCAGCATTTT
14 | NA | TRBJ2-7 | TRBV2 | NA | CASAPAGASYEQYF | TGTGCCAGCGCACCGGCGGGGGCCTCCTACGAGCAGTACTTC
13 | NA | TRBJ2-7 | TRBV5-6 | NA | CASSLGNSYEQYF | TGTGCCAGCAGCTTGGGCAACTCCTACGAGCAGTACTTC
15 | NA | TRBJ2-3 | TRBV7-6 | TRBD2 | CASSLGLAGTDTQYF | TGTGCCAGCAGCTTGGGACTAGCGGGAACAGATACGCAGTATTTT
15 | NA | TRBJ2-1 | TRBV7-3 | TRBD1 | CASSLGTGLVNEQFF | TGTGCCAGCAGCTTAGGGACAGGTTTAGTAAATGAGCAGTTCTTC
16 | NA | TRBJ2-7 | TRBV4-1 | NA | CASSQDEGESSYEQYF | TGCGCCAGCAGCCAAGATGAGGGCGAGAGCTCCTACGAGCAGTACTTC
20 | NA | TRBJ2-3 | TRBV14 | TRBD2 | CASSPLRGAGVSGSTDTQYF | TGTGCCAGCAGCCCTCTCCGGGGCGCGGGAGTTAGTGGGAGCACAGATACGCAGTATTTT
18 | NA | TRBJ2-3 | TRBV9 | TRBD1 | CASSVGHRQGVNTDTQYF | TGTGCCAGCAGCGTAGGTCACCGGCAGGGGGTGAACACAGATACGCAGTATTTT
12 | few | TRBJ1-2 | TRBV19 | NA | CASSRWETGYTF | TGTGCCAGTAGTAGGTGGGAGACTGGCTACACCTTC
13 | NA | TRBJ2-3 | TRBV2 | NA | CASGQGGSDTQYF | TGTGCCAGCGGCCAGGGTGGGTCAGATACGCAGTATTTT
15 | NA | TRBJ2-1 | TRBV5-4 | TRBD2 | CASSPGLAAYNEQFF | TGTGCCAGCAGCCCGGGACTAGCGGCCTACAATGAGCAGTTCTTC
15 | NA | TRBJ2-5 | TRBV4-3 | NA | CASSAGVIFQETQYF | TGCGCCAGCAGCGCCGGGGTGATCTTCCAAGAGACCCAGTACTTC
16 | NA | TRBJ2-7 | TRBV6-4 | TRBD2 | CASSDPLAGGLYEQYF | TGTGCCAGCAGTGACCCACTAGCGGGAGGCCTCTACGAGCAGTACTTC
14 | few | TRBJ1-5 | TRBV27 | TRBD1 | CASSPAGQNQPQHF | TGTGCCAGCAGCCCCGCGGGACAGAACCAGCCCCAGCATTTT
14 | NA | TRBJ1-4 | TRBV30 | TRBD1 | CAWSPGQGREIRFF | TGTGCCTGGAGTCCGGGACAGGGGAGAGAGATAAGGTTTTTT
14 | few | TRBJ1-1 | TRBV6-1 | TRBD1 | CASSEGQEFTEAFF | TGTGCCAGCAGCGAAGGACAGGAATTCACTGAAGCTTTCTTT
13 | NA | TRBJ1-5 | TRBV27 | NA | CASSFSSNQPQHF | TGTGCCAGCAGTTTTAGCAGCAATCAGCCCCAGCATTTT
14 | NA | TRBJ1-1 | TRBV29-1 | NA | CSVEVAGVNTEAFF | TGCAGCGTTGAAGTAGCGGGCGTGAACACTGAAGCTTTCTTT
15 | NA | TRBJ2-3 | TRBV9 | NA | CASSPAYSSTDTQYF | TGTGCCAGCAGCCCAGCGTATTCTAGCACAGATACGCAGTATTTT
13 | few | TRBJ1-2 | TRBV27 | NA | CASSLSKYSGYTF | TGTGCCAGCAGTTTATCTAAGTACAGCGGCTACACCTTC
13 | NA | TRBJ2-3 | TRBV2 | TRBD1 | CASSGQGGDTQYF | TGTGCCAGCAGTGGACAGGGTGGAGATACGCAGTATTTT
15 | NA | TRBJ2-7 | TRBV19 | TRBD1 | CASSIIGDRGYEQYF | TGTGCCAGTAGTATTATTGGGGACAGGGGCTACGAGCAGTACTTC
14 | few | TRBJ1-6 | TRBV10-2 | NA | CASSTGFRNSPLHF | TGCGCCAGCAGTACAGGGTTTCGCAATTCACCCCTCCACTTT
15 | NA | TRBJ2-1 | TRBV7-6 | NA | CASSLVSGQNREQFF | TGTGCCAGCAGCTTAGTGAGCGGACAGAATCGTGAGCAGTTCTTC
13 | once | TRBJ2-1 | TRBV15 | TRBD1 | CATRTGLSNEQFF | TGTGCCACTCGGACAGGGTTGAGCAATGAGCAGTTCTTC
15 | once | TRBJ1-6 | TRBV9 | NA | CASSQSGAGFSPLHF | TGTGCCAGCAGCCAGAGTGGGGCAGGGTTTTCCCCCCTCCACTTT
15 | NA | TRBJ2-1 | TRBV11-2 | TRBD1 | CASTPTGQGYNEQFF | TGTGCCAGCACCCCGACGGGACAGGGATACAATGAGCAGTTCTTC
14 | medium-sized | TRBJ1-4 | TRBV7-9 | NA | CASSSPWDNEKLFF | TGTGCCAGCAGCTCCCCGTGGGACAACGAAAAACTGTTTTTT
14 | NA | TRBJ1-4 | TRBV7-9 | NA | CASSTQDTGEKLFF | TGTGCCAGCAGCACCCAAGACACAGGTGAAAAACTGTTTTTT
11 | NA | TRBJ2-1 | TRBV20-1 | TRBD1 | CSARGFNEQFF | TGCAGTGCCAGGGGGTTTAATGAGCAGTTCTTC
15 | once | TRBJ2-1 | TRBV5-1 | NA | CASSPGRGLENEQFF | TGCGCCAGCAGCCCCGGCCGCGGGTTAGAGAATGAGCAGTTCTTC
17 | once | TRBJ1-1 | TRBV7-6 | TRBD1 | CASSEGTALPSNPEAFF | TGTGCCAGCAGCGAGGGGACAGCCCTACCTAGTAACCCTGAAGCTTTCTTT
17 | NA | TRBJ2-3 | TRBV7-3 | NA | CASSNPHSGHDRDTQYF | TGTGCCAGCAGCAACCCACACTCGGGACACGACCGGGATACGCAGTATTTT
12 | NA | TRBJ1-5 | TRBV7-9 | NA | CASSRFDQPQHF | TGTGCCAGCTCGAGGTTTGATCAGCCCCAGCATTTT
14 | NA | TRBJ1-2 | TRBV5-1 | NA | CASSFGRGGDGYTF | TGCGCCAGCAGCTTCGGGAGGGGAGGAGATGGCTACACCTTC
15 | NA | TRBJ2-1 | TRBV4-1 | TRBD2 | CASSQETSGYNEQFF | TGCGCCAGCAGCCAAGAAACTAGCGGATACAATGAGCAGTTCTTC
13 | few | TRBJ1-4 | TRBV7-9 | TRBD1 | CASRTGTNEKLFF | TGTGCCAGCAGGACAGGGACGAATGAAAAACTGTTTTTT
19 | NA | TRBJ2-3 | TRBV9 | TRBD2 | CASSVSRGGSGIITDTQYF | TGTGCCAGCAGCGTCAGTAGGGGGGGTAGCGGGATTATCACAGATACGCAGTATTTT
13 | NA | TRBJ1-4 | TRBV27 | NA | CASSPLTNEKLFF | TGTGCCAGCAGCCCCCTCACTAATGAAAAACTGTTTTTT